This T cell receptor (beta chain) was identified in a study of blood T cell repertoires in COVID-19 (dated by TCRdb to the early 2020s). Notes on the research overall: Samples from collaborators originated in the United States, Italy and Spain and spanned both the acute and convalescent phases of COVID-19. The material from the prospective study consisted of cDNA or gDNA derived from T cells, B-cell-depleted T cells, or PBMCs. The dataset comprised deeply sampled blood TCRbeta repertoires from subjects exposed to, actively infected with, or recovered from COVID-19. A freely available public database, intended as a resource for researchers studying the immune response to SARS-CoV-2, is where the repertoires were released. The samples were drawn from two sources: the first 160 participants of the ongoing ImmuneRACE study, and 950 to 1,500 subjects contributed by 6 global collaborators. A de-identified subject ID, COVID-19 status, age in years and sex were almost always included in the sample metadata. Where HLA class I and class II types were available, the types were taken from metadata supplied by the sample provider, not from assay-based typing. General findings and caveats noted by the study authors: Clinical and demographic metadata were provided uncurated, with the amount varying by source and participant.

TCRbeta CDR3 regions were amplified from genomic DNA by means of the immunoSEQ Assay, a bias-controlled multiplex PCR. The authors' pipeline ran thus. The number of nucleated cells in each sample was estimated from the amplification of reference gene primers within the assay. To quantify the absolute abundance of each unique TCRbeta CDR3 rearrangement, sequence reads were collapsed and filtered. For each sample, productive Simpson clonality was calculated as the square root of Simpson's diversity index across productive rearrangements. TCRdb stores this immuneACCESS table with in-frame sequences only. Part of the clones is absent; in the studies checked, under half of the shortfall reflects unresolved V genes, and no reason is known for the rest. The V and J calls and clone size come from that table; D and trimming were worked out from the DNA. Recorded for this sample are just over 95,000 clones; 82% of them occurred a single time. Together, the top ten hold around a sixth of the sample.

This clone was observed a handful of times. Its binding antigen is unknown. Per-base quality was not reported, and no clone a single base away is much larger than it. Unmatched junction bases come to 5, with V trimmed by 6 bases and J by 2 bases. Spanning cysteine to phenylalanine, the CDR3 consists of 15 amino acids. Only the CDR3 DNA stays, 45 bases, in frame from base 1. Looking up the germline V gene yields CDR1 MGHRA and CDR2 YSYEKL. The collaborating institutions used their own protocols to collect whole blood in K2EDTA tubes. For TCRbeta analysis, collaborator samples were shipped as frozen whole blood, as isolated PBMCs, or as DNA extracted from either sample type.

This TCR came from an elderly man with acute or convalescent COVID-19. The chain uses TRBV4-1 and TRBJ1-5; TRBD1 matches 9 bases in the middle. The sample was peripheral blood. Here is the DNA: TGCGCCAGCAGTCCGGACAGGGGAGGCAATCAGCCCCAGCATTTT. Protein translation: CASSPDRGGNQPQHF.